This TCR beta chain appears in the sequencing data of a study of CD8 T cells in ankylosing spondylitis. Notes on the study in general: Within peripheral blood, clones linked to disease were CD8+ and relatively rare. A motif of 7 to 9 highly homologous TCR beta variants was seen as apparently characteristic of ankylosing spondylitis blood.

This clonotype was seen only a few times. What it binds is unknown. CDR1 and CDR2 from the germline V gene are SEHNR and FQNEAQ (reference sequence). The V and J ends lost 10 bases and 3 bases, in that order; junction bases with no gene match: 14. The CDR3 runs to 16 residues. 5'-RACE, quantitative and with molecular barcodes, yielded the TCR beta libraries. TCRdb reanalysed the 5' RACE reads using MiXCR and keeps one entry per CDR3 protein. The sample includes under 250,000 distinct CDR3 sequences, 8% to 9% of them seen just once. Sequencing was done on a sample of blood, either unsorted or a sorted T cell fraction (not recorded which). The V call is TRBV7-9, the J call TRBJ2-3, with 9 bases matching TRBD1. The source of this sequence is a female donor with ankylosing spondylitis or in good health (not recorded which). The CDR3 reads CATLPGTGFSTDTQYF. CDR3 in DNA: TGTGCCACCCTCCCTGGGACAGGGTTCTCGACAGATACGCAGTATTTT.